This TCR beta chain was captured by sequencing in a study of blood T cell repertoires in COVID-19 (dated by TCRdb to the early 2020s). Regarding the research as a whole: Samples covering the acute and convalescent phases of COVID-19 were provided by collaborators in the United States, Italy and Spain. The material from the prospective study consisted of cDNA or gDNA derived from T cells, B-cell-depleted T cells, or PBMCs. Subjects who had been exposed to COVID-19, were actively infected with it, or had recovered from it provided the deeply sampled blood TCRbeta repertoires that made up the dataset. A freely available public database, intended as a resource for researchers studying the immune response to SARS-CoV-2, is where the repertoires were released. The samples were drawn from the first 160 participants of the ongoing ImmuneRACE study and from more than 1,000 subjects provided by 6 global collaborators. A de-identified subject ID, COVID-19 status, age in years and sex were almost always included in the sample metadata. HLA class I and class II types, where available, came from metadata supplied by the sample provider rather than from assay-based typing. What the work shows at the level of the full study, not this receptor alone: Clinical and demographic metadata were provided uncurated, with the amount varying by source and participant.

Another Seattle source contributed samples from volunteer blood donors who had recovered from COVID-19. Collaborating institutions collected whole blood in K2EDTA tubes following their own protocols. For TCRbeta analysis, collaborators shipped samples as frozen whole blood, isolated PBMCs, or DNA extracted from either of those sample types. Inclusive of the bounding cysteine and phenylalanine, the CDR3 is 16 residues long. The retained sequence is limited to the CDR3, 48 bases, with the frame set at the first base. V gives up 5 bases and J gives up 1 base, and the segment between their germline ends measures 15 bases. The immunoSEQ Assay, a bias-controlled multiplex PCR, was used to amplify TCRbeta CDR3 regions from genomic DNA. The original methods were these. Nucleated cell counts per sample were estimated from amplification of reference gene primers within the assay. To quantify the absolute abundance of each unique TCRbeta CDR3 rearrangement, sequence reads were collapsed and filtered. Productive Simpson clonality was computed per sample as the square root of Simpson's diversity index over productive rearrangements. TCRdb took this table from immuneACCESS and kept in-frame rearrangements with V and J called. Such tables lack part of the clones; where checked against another copy, unresolved V genes explain under half of the gap, and the rest is unexplained. The D gene and trimming were derived from the DNA, and the V and J assignments and clone size from that table. The sample includes roughly 260,000 clones, with roughly nine tenths observed a single time. The ten largest clones represent under 4.5% of the sample.

For this clone: This receptor's antigen is unknown. The record has no base qualities; no much larger clone is one base away.

This chain joins TRBV23-1 to TRBJ2-1, with TRBD2 as a weak D call on 5 bases. TRBV23-1 is flagged as an ORF with uncertain function. The sequence was collected from a man in his 60s who had recovered from COVID-19. Source material: peripheral blood. The DNA sequence reads TGCGCCAGCAGTTTTGGCCTGGGAGAATCCTACAATGAGCAGTTCTTC. Translated, it reads CASSFGLGESYNEQFF.